The 24 T cell receptor beta chains presented below share a single source sample, sequenced in a study of CD8+CD57+ T cells in acquired aplastic anemia. Genomic DNA, the template, was used for profiling of the TCR beta VDJ and CDR3. In TCRdb, the reads were re-called with MiXCR into one record per CDR3 protein. The table includes approximately 170,000 distinct CDR3 sequences, just under 65% detected once. The sample consisted of sorted CD4+, CD8+, or CD8+CD57+ T cells (not recorded which) from PBMCs. The receptor source for this set is a human donor in good health.

In DNA form, the CDR3 reads TGTGCCACCTCCGGACTGGGCTTTGGCGAGCAGTACTTC. It translates to CATSGLGFGEQYF. This chain links TRBV10-3 with TRBJ2-7, with D maybe TRBD2 (5 bases). V was shortened by 10 bases and J by 6 bases, with 19 bases between the two germline ends. The CDR3 sequence is 13 residues long. Germline V gene lookup returns CDR1 ENHRY and CDR2 SYGVKD.

The chain carries TRBV7-3 and TRBJ2-2; maybe TRBD2 (6 bases). Germline-derived CDR1 and CDR2 are SGHTA and FQGTGA. This CDR3 contains 15 residues. The germline V and J ends were trimmed by 5 bases and 2 bases, with 12 bases remaining between them. The CDR3 reads CASSKTGTNTGELFF. The CDR3 bases are TGTGCCAGCAGCAAGACCGGGACTAACACCGGGGAGCTGTTTTTT.

This clonotype was seen once. This chain connects TRBV19 to TRBJ2-7; D possibly corresponds to TRBD2 (5 bases). This CDR3 has 13 residues. Germline V CDR1 and CDR2: LNHDA, SQIVND (reference sequence). V was pared by 6 bases and J by 3 bases, with 12 bases between. The DNA for the CDR3 is TGTGCCAGTAGCCTCGGACTGTTCTACGAGCAGTACTTC. It is translated as CASSLGLFYEQYF. Drawing the rest from reference TRBV19 and TRBJ2-7, the complete variable domain is DGGITQSPKYLFRKEGQNVTLSCEQNLNHDAMYWYRQDPGQGLRLIYYSQIVNDFQKGDIAEGYSVSREKKESFPLTVTSAQKNPTAFYLCASSLGLFYEQYFGPGTRLTVT.

This clonotype was observed a handful of times. The chain has TRBV19 and TRBJ1-6; the match to TRBD1 covers 8 bases. Trimming cost V 5 bases and J 10 bases; bases outside gene matches: 10. The CDR3 loop spans 15 amino acids. Germline assignment: CDR1 LNHDA and CDR2 SQIVND (reference sequence). DNA for the CDR3: TGTGCCAGTAGTTTCCGGACAGGGATGGGATCACCCCTCCACTTT. As protein: CASSFRTGMGSPLHF. The complete variable domain, with remaining parts taken from reference TRBV19 and TRBJ1-6, reads DGGITQSPKYLFRKEGQNVTLSCEQNLNHDAMYWYRQDPGQGLRLIYYSQIVNDFQKGDIAEGYSVSREKKESFPLTVTSAQKNPTAFYLCASSFRTGMGSPLHFGNGTRLTVT.

This clonotype was counted at least ten times. The rearrangement uses TRBV20-1 and TRBJ2-1; TRBD2 matches at 11 bases. The CDR3 consists of 14 residues. V dropped 7 bases and J dropped 8; count of bases not matched to a gene: 10. The V gene's germline CDR1 is DFQATT and CDR2 SNEGSKA (reference sequence). The CDR3 is CSVSVAGGGDEQFF. In nucleotides, the CDR3 is TGCAGTGTTTCCGTAGCGGGAGGGGGCGATGAGCAGTTCTTC.

For this clonotype: The CDR3 carries no conserved terminal phenylalanine or tryptophan, so it likely arises from a read error. The chain carries TRBV29-1 and TRBJ1-1; tentatively, D is TRBD1 (5 bases). Germline CDR1 SQVTM, CDR2 ANQGSEA. The CDR3 loop spans 12 amino acids. V was shortened by 4 bases and J by 3 bases, with 9 bases between the two germline ends. This chain's CDR3 is CSVVKGYTEAFL. For the CDR3, the DNA is TGCAGCGTTGTCAAGGGGTACACTGAAGCTTTCCTT.

The genes are TRBV7-6 and TRBJ2-7; the D gene is possibly TRBD2 (6 bases). CDR3 length: 14 amino acids. Germline CDR1 and CDR2: SGHVS and FNYEAQ. With 1 base removed from V and 6 bases from J, the gap between germline ends came to 13 bases. The CDR3 sequence: CASSLVGGAAEQYF. In DNA, the CDR3 is TGTGCCAGCAGCTTAGTCGGCGGGGCGGCCGAGCAGTACTTC.

This clonotype has a count of ten or more. The V call is TRBV5-6, the J call TRBJ2-7; 11 bases map to TRBD2. The CDR3 contains 15 residues. Losses at the gene ends were 2 bases for V and 5 bases for J; bases not matched to a gene: 6. Germline loops: CDR1 SGHDT, CDR2 YYEEEE. CDR3: CASSLLAGEGNEQYF. The CDR3 nucleotides are TGTGCCAGCAGCTTACTAGCGGGAGAAGGTAACGAGCAGTACTTC.

The chain links TRBV28 to TRBJ1-2, with a weak D call TRBD1 (5 bases). Looked up from germline, CDR1 is MDHEN and CDR2 is SYDVKM. The CDR3 contains 14 residues. Trimming stripped 9 bases from V and 8 bases from J, with 22 bases between. As DNA, the CDR3 is TGTGCCAGTAGACTGCAGGGCCACGTAGAAGGCTACACCTTC. It codes for CASRLQGHVEGYTF.

This chain uses TRBV10-3 with TRBJ1-6; 7 bases align to TRBD1. Germline-derived CDR1 and CDR2 are ENHRY and SYGVKD. CDR3 length equals 14 residues. J was trimmed by 10 bases and V by 6 bases; bases with no gene match: 9. CDR3 nucleotide sequence: TGTGCCATCAGCCCTGAGACAGGGTTGTCACCCCTCCACTTT. As protein: CAISPETGLSPLHF.

The chain carries TRBV5-6 and TRBJ2-1, with 12 bases matching TRBD2. Germline-derived CDR1 and CDR2 are SGHDT and YYEEEE. J lost 7 bases, V lost 1 base, and 3 bases had no gene match. The CDR3 spans 15 residues. The CDR3 region has the DNA TGTGCCAGCAGCTTGAGACTAGCGGGAGCAAATGAGCAGTTCTTC. Protein: CASSLRLAGANEQFF. The full variable domain, in which reference TRBV5-6 and TRBJ2-1 provide the parts outside the CDR3, is DAGVTQSPTHLIKTRGQQVTLRCSPKSGHDTVSWYQQALGQGPQFIFQYYEEEERQRGNFPDRFSGHQFPNYSSELNVNALLLGDSALYLCASSLRLAGANEQFFGPGTRLTVL.

The chain couples TRBV24-1 to TRBJ1-5; the D gene is possibly TRBD1 (5 bases). CDR1 is KGHDR, CDR2 SFDVKD, per germline. V lost 5 bases and J 9 bases, leaving 16 bases between the germline ends. This CDR3 comprises 14 residues. CDR3 sequence (DNA): TGTGCCACCAGTGGAGTAGGGGCCAGTCGGCCCCAGCATTTT. Protein product: CATSGVGASRPQHF.

As concerns this clonotype: A much larger clone is a single base away; this may be a read error. This chain links TRBV24-1 with TRBJ2-7; 9 nucleotides match TRBD1. The CDR3 covers 12 residues. Per the germline V gene, CDR1 is KGHDR and CDR2 is SFDVKD. The CDR3 region has the DNA TGTGCCAGCAAGACAGGGGGTAACGAGCGGTACTTC. As protein: CASKTGGNERYF.

This clonotype has a count of ten or more. The V and J genes are TRBV7-9 and TRBJ2-5; 10 bases map to TRBD1. The trim removed 1 base at V and 6 bases at J, leaving 8 bases unmatched. The CDR3 extends over 16 amino acids. Germline V gene sequence: CDR1 SEHNR, CDR2 FQNEAQ (reference sequence). The chain's CDR3 is CASSLEGQGWGQTQYF. The CDR3 DNA follows: TGTGCCAGCAGCTTAGAGGGACAGGGGTGGGGCCAGACCCAGTACTTC.

This clonotype occurred a few times. V and J are TRBV10-3 and TRBJ2-7; D remains unclear. Germline CDR1 and CDR2: ENHRY and SYGVKD. V was shortened by 0 bases and J by 0 bases, with 15 bases between the two germline ends. The CDR3 has 17 amino acids. The CDR3 DNA sequence: TGTGCCATCAGTGAGTCGGCTTTCTTGCTCTACTCCTACGAGCAGTACTTC. This codes for CAISESAFLLYSYEQYF.

The chain uses TRBV19 and TRBJ2-3; D unresolved. The CDR3 is 14 amino acids. Deletions cut 0 bases from V and 9 bases from J, with 13 bases between. Germline CDR1 reads LNHDA; CDR2 reads SQIVND (reference sequence). CDR3: CASSIDLSDGTQYF. The CDR3 DNA reads TGTGCCAGTAGTATAGATCTTTCGGACGGAACGCAGTATTTT. Combining the CDR3 with reference TRBV19 and TRBJ2-3 gives the whole variable domain DGGITQSPKYLFRKEGQNVTLSCEQNLNHDAMYWYRQDPGQGLRLIYYSQIVNDFQKGDIAEGYSVSREKKESFPLTVTSAQKNPTAFYLCASSIDLSDGTQYFGPGTRLTVL.

This rearrangement joins TRBV19 to TRBJ1-1; TRBD1 might be the D (6 bases). V lost 5 bases and J lost 4, with 20 bases in between. CDR3 length equals 16 residues. Germline-derived CDR1 and CDR2 are LNHDA and SQIVND (reference sequence). The CDR3 loop reads CASSSSTGLGGTEAFF. For the CDR3, the DNA is TGTGCCAGTAGTTCCAGCACAGGGCTGGGAGGCACTGAAGCTTTCTTT.

The chain recombines TRBV24-1 with TRBJ1-3; possibly TRBD1 for D (5 bases). Trimming stripped 2 bases from V and 4 bases from J, with 5 bases between. This CDR3 spans 13 amino acids. Per germline, CDR1 KGHDR and CDR2 SFDVKD. In DNA form, the CDR3 reads TGTGCCACCAGTGATTGGGACGGAAACACCATATATTTT. Translated, it gives CATSDWDGNTIYF.

The chain joins TRBV7-9 to TRBJ2-3; 9 nucleotides agree with TRBD2. Germline V lookup: CDR1 SEHNR, CDR2 FQNEAQ (reference sequence). This CDR3 spans 17 amino acids. V shed 0 bases and J 2 bases; nucleotides not matched to a gene: 6. CDR3 coding DNA: TGTGCCAGCAGCTTAGCGGTGGTAGCGGGGGTCACAGATACGCAGTATTTT. Translated: CASSLAVVAGVTDTQYF. Complete variable domain (other parts from reference TRBV7-9 and TRBJ2-3): DTGVSQNPRHKITKRGQNVTFRCDPISEHNRLYWYRQTLGQGPEFLTYFQNEAQLEKSRLLSDRFSAERPKGSFSTLEIQRTEQGDSAMYLCASSLAVVAGVTDTQYFGPGTRLTVL.

This clonotype was seen a handful of times. CDR3 in DNA: TGTGCCAGCAGTGAGCATATCCTTCCTCCTTACAGCGATAGTTATGGCTACACCTTC. Its translation: CASSEHILPPYSDSYGYTF. The chain is built from TRBV25-1 and TRBJ1-2; D uncertain. The CDR3 is made up of 19 amino acids. V was cut by 3 bases and J by 5 bases, with 28 bases left in between. Germline V gene sequence: CDR1 MGHDK, CDR2 SYGVNS.

The chain employs TRBV25-1 and TRBJ1-4, with D possibly TRBD1 on 5 matching bases. The CDR3 length is 15 residues. V was trimmed by 6 bases and J by 6 bases, leaving 17 bases between them. Per germline, CDR1 MGHDK and CDR2 SYGVNS. The CDR3 nucleotides are TGTGCCAGCAGGACGGATCAGGGATCGGATGAAAAACTGTTTTTT. Its translation is CASRTDQGSDEKLFF.

The genes are TRBV2 and TRBJ2-7; 8 bases match TRBD1. After removal of 7 bases from V and 7 bases from J, the junction contained 6 bases not matched to a gene. The CDR3 sequence is 12 residues long. Germline loops: CDR1 SNHLY, CDR2 FYNNEI. As DNA, the CDR3 is TGTGCCAGCACCTCCGGGACAGGTGAGCAGTACTTC. Translation gives CASTSGTGEQYF.

The chain carries TRBV27 and TRBJ2-7, with D perhaps given as TRBD1 or TRBD2 (5 bases each). The CDR3 has 16 residues. Germline CDR1 MNHEY, CDR2 SMNVEV (reference sequence). V shed 5 bases and J shed 0 bases, with 17 bases lying between them. CDR3 residues: CASSRIRDGYSYEQYF. In nucleotides, the CDR3 is TGTGCCAGCAGTCGAATCAGGGACGGATACTCCTACGAGCAGTACTTC.

In this sample, this clonotype turned up once. The V gene is TRBV20-1, the J gene TRBJ2-3; no reliable D call. The V and J ends lost 2 bases and 6 bases respectively, with 12 bases between them. The CDR3 has 13 residues. Germline loops: CDR1 DFQATT, CDR2 SNEGSKA (reference sequence). The CDR3 reads CSARKRGADTQYF. For the CDR3, the DNA is TGCAGTGCTAGAAAGAGAGGAGCGGATACGCAGTATTTT.